A selection of T cell receptor beta chains follows, all from one sample in a study of blood T cell repertoires in COVID-19. Only in-frame clones appear in the TCRdb table, and some are missing; sequencing was by immunoSEQ multiplex PCR. The sample has about 36,000 clones; about 88% are singletons. The specimen sequenced was peripheral blood. Every receptor here comes from a human donor in a cohort sampled during active COVID-19. CDR3s leave out the opening cysteine and the closing phenylalanine or tryptophan. Clone size, where shown, is once, few, many, or a class for clones that have expanded.

J gene: TRBJ2-3; V gene: TRBV7-9; CDR3 length: 13; clone size: once; CDR3 protein: ASSLDAGPRDTQY
J gene: TRBJ2-1; V gene: TRBV27; CDR3 length: 14; clone size: -; CDR3 protein: ASSPRTGRFDNEQF
J gene: TRBJ1-2; V gene: TRBV5-1; CDR3 length: 8; clone size: -; CDR3 protein: ATPSGGYT
J gene: TRBJ1-1; V gene: TRBV10-2; CDR3 length: 12; clone size: -; CDR3 protein: ASSLEGRNTEAF
J gene: TRBJ2-1; V gene: TRBV7-9; CDR3 length: 11; clone size: once; CDR3 protein: ASSSRRGLEQF
J gene: TRBJ1-1; V gene: TRBV7-9; CDR3 length: 12; clone size: -; CDR3 protein: ASSLVGKGTEAF
J gene: TRBJ2-7; V gene: TRBV15; CDR3 length: 15; clone size: -; CDR3 protein: ATSRGLAGAGAYEQY
J gene: TRBJ1-6; V gene: TRBV19; CDR3 length: 14; clone size: few; CDR3 protein: ASSMGARVNNSPLH
J gene: TRBJ2-7; V gene: TRBV28; CDR3 length: 12; clone size: -; CDR3 protein: ATYPDSPLYEQY
J gene: TRBJ2-1; V gene: TRBV28; CDR3 length: 14; clone size: few; CDR3 protein: ASAKVGLAGRNEQF
J gene: TRBJ2-7; V gene: TRBV3-1/TRBV3-2; CDR3 length: 16; clone size: -; CDR3 protein: ASSQGVLAGGPLYEQY
J gene: TRBJ2-2; V gene: TRBV5-5; CDR3 length: 13; clone size: -; CDR3 protein: ASSLTGRDTGELF
J gene: TRBJ1-6; V gene: TRBV5-1; CDR3 length: 12; clone size: -; CDR3 protein: ASSFPDTSSPLH
J gene: TRBJ2-5; V gene: TRBV27; CDR3 length: 13; clone size: -; CDR3 protein: ASSLSGQPGETQY
J gene: TRBJ1-2; V gene: TRBV11-2; CDR3 length: 13; clone size: -; CDR3 protein: ASSSLTGRGYGYT
J gene: TRBJ1-2; V gene: TRBV13; CDR3 length: 11; clone size: medium-sized; CDR3 protein: ASSGDRADGYT
J gene: TRBJ2-3; V gene: TRBV10-2; CDR3 length: 13; clone size: once; CDR3 protein: ASSALGLPTDTQY
J gene: TRBJ2-2; V gene: TRBV14; CDR3 length: 12; clone size: few; CDR3 protein: ASSRLATPGELF